This TCR beta chain is drawn from a study of beta chain features in type 1 diabetes listed by TCRdb under 2018. For the wider study: Mean age, gender distribution, total cell number and subset yield were not different between patients and healthy donors. Across all samples, 107,917,701 sorted cells were examined, and cell number per subset correlated strongly with RNA yield. Regulatory and stem cell-like memory subsets were isolated from only 8 patients and about eight healthy donors, whereas naive and central memory subsets came from all 28 donors. In the study, recently diagnosed type 1 diabetes patients and matched healthy donors were compared on the TCRB repertoires of their sorted circulating CD4+ T cell subsets. Study-wide conclusions, independent of this receptor: In all four CD4+ subsets, TCRB CDR3 length was moderately but significantly shorter in type 1 diabetes patients. Naive, central memory and regulatory TCRB repertoires appeared to be more alike among patients than among healthy donors. Sequencing cDNA rather than genomic DNA could over-represent highly expressing activated cells, although activation and CD3 levels did not differ between groups. Shorter templates might have been favored by PCR, but patient and control samples were amplified and corrected together, so both groups would have been affected equally by any skew. At VDJ recombination sites, type 1 diabetes patients had fewer insertions and more deleted nucleotides, which implies abnormalities in thymic rearrangement. HLA sub-analyses involved small numbers of individuals, so any influence of HLA type on TCRB rearrangement remained unresolved.

A word on this clone: Its specific antigen is unknown. No base qualities exist here, and no much larger clone lies one base off it.

CDR1 and CDR2 are read off the germline V gene as KGHSH and LQKENI. Including the terminal cysteine and phenylalanine, the CDR3 comprises 16 residues. Of the read, only the CDR3 DNA is kept; its 48 bases are in frame from base 1. V is reduced by 0 bases and J by 9 bases, leaving a spacing of 18 bases between them. From each donor, a single peripheral blood sample of 90 to 150 mL on average was drawn into heparinised tubes. A BD FACSAria II was used to sort naive, central memory, regulatory and stem cell-like memory CD4+ T cells with a panel that included CD45RO, CCR7, CD25, CD127, CD95 and CD27. A purity above 95% was achieved for all sorted populations. Right away, PBMCs were isolated by Lymphoprep density gradient centrifugation and were stained directly, with no culture step. To minimize batch effects, samples were stained and sorted in pairs, one healthy donor with one patient per experiment.

The entire amount of isolated RNA was reverse transcribed using the High Capacity cDNA Reverse Transcription Kit, so the sequenced TCRB transcripts were expressed ones. Deep immunoSEQ sequencing was applied to naive, central memory and regulatory T cell samples, giving an average of approximately 3.8 million total reads per sample. Sorted cells were lysed in RLT buffer and RNA was extracted with DNase-treated RNeasy Micro or Mini kits, depending on cell number. To prevent cross-contamination, every cell subset was processed on its own, while patient and healthy donor samples were processed together. Using the immunoSEQ multiplex PCR, TCRB sequences were amplified from cDNA into 87-bp fragments spanning the CDR3 region. Sequencing of the amplicons was performed on the Illumina HiSeq platform. The authors processed their data as follows. PCR bias was computationally corrected using synthetic template baselines, reads within Hamming distance 2 were collapsed, and singletons that could not be merged were discarded. By aligning reads against IMGT, V, D and J genes, CDR3 length, and insertions or deletions at six rearrangement sites were assigned. Within each subset, clonotype counts were normalized to the number of sorted cells before true diversity and Gini coefficients were calculated with the tcR R package. The overlap coefficient, calculated on TCRB nucleotide sequences, was used to measure repertoire sharing. In its TCRdb copy, this immuneACCESS table keeps in-frame sequences only and misses some clones. Where compared with another copy, unresolved V genes explain less than half of these, and the others have no known cause. From that table come the V and J calls and clone size; the DNA was used to work out D and trimming. The sample table holds more than 130,000 clones, of which less than 9% were seen once. The ten largest clonotypes hold under 1.5% of the sample.

This TCR came from a woman aged 30 to 39 in good health. The sequence links TRBV18 to TRBJ2-1, with TRBD1 perhaps the D gene, on 7 matching bases. The sequencing sample was made of central memory CD4+ T cells from blood. The CDR3 here reads CASSPPTGGTVPEQFF. The nucleotide sequence reads TGTGCCAGCTCACCACCCACTGGAGGGACAGTTCCTGAGCAGTTCTTC.